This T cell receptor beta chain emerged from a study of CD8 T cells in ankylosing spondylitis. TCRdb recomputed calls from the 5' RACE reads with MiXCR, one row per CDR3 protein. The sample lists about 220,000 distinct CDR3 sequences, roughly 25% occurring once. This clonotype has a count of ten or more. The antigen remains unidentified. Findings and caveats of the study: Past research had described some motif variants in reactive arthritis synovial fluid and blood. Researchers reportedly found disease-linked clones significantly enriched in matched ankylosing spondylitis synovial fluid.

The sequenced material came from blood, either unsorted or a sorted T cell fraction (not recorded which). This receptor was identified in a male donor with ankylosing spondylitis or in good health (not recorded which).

The CDR3 sequence: CATSRDLGSDETQYF. As DNA, the CDR3 is TGTGCCACCAGCAGAGATTTGGGGTCAGACGAGACCCAGTACTTC. The chain has TRBV15 and TRBJ2-5; D not resolved. V lost 0 bases and J 5 bases, leaving 13 bases between the germline ends. Germline V gene lookup returns CDR1 LNHNV and CDR2 YYDKDF (reference sequence). The CDR3 consists of 15 residues.